The rows below give T cell receptor beta chains drawn from one sample of a study of T-cell memory formation after mild COVID-19. TCRdb re-derived calls from the 5' RACE reads in MiXCR, one entry per CDR3 protein. The repertoire holds approximately 210,000 distinct CDR3 sequences, with 27% as singletons. Source material: PBMCs or a T cell subset sorted from them (not recorded which). Source of these receptors: an adult woman who had mild COVID-19 (a few samples of this study predate the infection). Cell type and time point are not known. The conserved cysteine and the conserved F or W are not part of the CDR3 here. Clone sizes are given selectively: once, few, many, or a class where the clone is expanded.

clone_size	v_call	j_call	cdr3_aa
NA	TRBV7-2	TRBJ2-3	ASSLGAGGPDTQY
few	TRBV7-9	TRBJ1-1	ASSLEGFNTEAF
few	TRBV6-6	TRBJ1-4	ASRPRQGRVEKLF
NA	TRBV3-1	TRBJ2-7	ASSQRTGLYEQY
NA	TRBV7-3	TRBJ2-1	ASSVGLAGRNEQF
many	TRBV5-5	TRBJ2-2	ASSFSITGELF
few	TRBV28	TRBJ2-7	ASRPGPAEQY
many	TRBV6-2/TRBV6-3	TRBJ2-7	ASTRTSGSSYEQY
NA	TRBV6-5	TRBJ1-4	ASSTGQHLNEKLF
NA	TRBV18	TRBJ1-5	ASSPRQGAQPQH
few	TRBV19	TRBJ1-1	AGGQGTEAF
few	TRBV12-3/TRBV12-4	TRBJ2-3	ASSYGLLTDTQY
few	TRBV27	TRBJ2-1	ASSLIGLADYNEQF
few	TRBV11-3	TRBJ2-1	ASSFAGLRINEQF
once	TRBV25-1	TRBJ1-2	ASSASGAGYT
few	TRBV5-1	TRBJ1-2	ASGDSHGGYT
few	TRBV6-2/TRBV6-3	TRBJ1-5	ASSYGSNQPQH
NA	TRBV6-5	TRBJ2-5	ASQQPPQETQY
NA	TRBV10-3	TRBJ2-7	ANRDENDYEQY
NA	TRBV6-1	TRBJ2-7	ASSEDLYLYEQY
NA	TRBV5-1	TRBJ1-1	ASSLAGGSNTEAF
NA	TRBV20-1	TRBJ1-6	SASVRVGSPLH
NA	TRBV20-1	TRBJ2-7	SALHRTGSYEQY
NA	TRBV20-1	TRBJ1-2	SAREGGSNYGYT
NA	TRBV18	TRBJ1-1	ASSSRERVEAF
NA	TRBV12-3/TRBV12-4	TRBJ2-5	ASSSVTGPETQY
many	TRBV18	TRBJ2-7	ASSQDRGKYEQY
few	TRBV7-9	TRBJ2-7	ASSLAGQGVYEQY
NA	TRBV12-3/TRBV12-4	TRBJ1-5	ASSLGSNNQPQH
NA	TRBV7-3	TRBJ2-2	ASSLGPRSGELF
NA	TRBV5-6	TRBJ1-2	ASSLGDTNYGYT
few	TRBV6-6	TRBJ2-7	ASNRRELSDEQY
NA	TRBV24-1	TRBJ2-3	ATSDTLTTYTDTQY
few	TRBV12-3/TRBV12-4	TRBJ1-1	ASSFRVEAF
NA	TRBV7-6	TRBJ2-1	ASSPRTTGSYNEQF
few	TRBV29-1	TRBJ1-2	SVLTGPPTLGYT
NA	TRBV7-2	TRBJ2-1	ASRQGGWGYNEQF
few	TRBV6-2/TRBV6-3	TRBJ2-2	ASSYSREAGELF
few	TRBV4-2	TRBJ2-7	ASSQDITLAGEQY
NA	TRBV7-8	TRBJ2-1	ASSGLASPYNEQF
NA	TRBV9	TRBJ2-3	ASSVGGHGGTDTQY
NA	TRBV7-8	TRBJ2-7	ASSLERTGGYEQY
NA	TRBV20-1	TRBJ2-2	SARTRESGELF
NA	TRBV5-1	TRBJ2-2	ASSLQGLNTGELF
NA	TRBV24-1	TRBJ1-5	ATKRVVGDQPQH
NA	TRBV6-5	TRBJ2-1	ATGRGTSGNNEQF
NA	TRBV7-9	TRBJ2-7	ASSLGLAGGLTYEQY
NA	TRBV7-2	TRBJ2-7	ASSHGQIYEQY
few	TRBV18	TRBJ1-5	ASSQGRNQPQH
few	TRBV20-1	TRBJ1-1	SAKTGGVDTEAF
NA	TRBV5-1	TRBJ2-7	ASQPGQGIYEQY